Following are 21 T cell receptor beta chains from one sample sequenced in a study of blood T cell repertoires in COVID-19. Using immunoSEQ multiplex PCR, the repertoire was profiled, and TCRdb retains in-frame clones only, with some absent. The table lists 170,000 or so clones, roughly 84% of them singletons. The sequencing sample was made of peripheral blood. These receptors were taken from a woman aged 55-70 years with acute or convalescent COVID-19.

This chain joins TRBV6-5 and TRBJ1-5, with 10 bases lining up with TRBD1. V lost 2 bases, J lost 7 bases, and 8 bases stayed unmatched. The CDR3 extends over 16 amino acids. Germline CDR1 MNHEY, CDR2 SVGAGI. CDR3 loop: CASSYRDRGTEQPQHF. CDR3 DNA sequence: TGTGCCAGCAGTTACCGGGACAGGGGAACGGAGCAGCCCCAGCATTTT.

This clone was seen only once. V and J are TRBV9 and TRBJ2-7; a weak D match, TRBD1 (6 bases). Trimming took off 3 bases at V and 2 bases at J, with 9 bases between the two ends. Germline V gene lookup returns CDR1 SGDLS and CDR2 YYNGEE. There are 13 residues in the CDR3. The CDR3 bases are TGTGCCAGCAGCGGGGACATAGCCTACGAGCAGTACTTC. Protein: CASSGDIAYEQYF. The variable domain in full, with the rest retrieved from reference TRBV9 and TRBJ2-7, is DSGVTQTPKHLITATGQRVTLRCSPRSGDLSVYWYQQSLDQGLQFLIQYYNGEERAKGNILERFSAQQFPDLHSELNLSSLELGDSALYFCASSGDIAYEQYFGPGTRLTVT.

V and J are TRBV6-2 or TRBV6-3 and TRBJ2-7, with 7 bases aligning to TRBD2. V trimming: 4 bases; J trimming: 4 bases; junction bases outside the gene matches: 1. The CDR3 is 12 amino acids. Looked up from germline, CDR1 is MNHEY and CDR2 is SVGEGT. CDR3 nucleotides: TGTGCCAGCAGTTGGCGGGGGTACGAGCAGTACTTC. This codes for CASSWRGYEQYF.

The CDR3 loop reads CASSIRLAGDSYEQYF. The CDR3, as DNA: TGTGCCAGCAGCATAAGACTAGCGGGGGATTCCTACGAGCAGTACTTC. The chain carries TRBV7-8 and TRBJ2-7; 12 nucleotides match TRBD2. V lost 5 bases, J lost 1 base, and 6 bases stayed unmatched. Germline CDR1 reads SGHVS; CDR2 reads FQNEAQ. The CDR3 consists of 16 residues.

The rearrangement joins TRBV18 to TRBJ2-7; D remains ambiguous. This CDR3 has 12 amino acids. Trimming shortened V by 3 bases and J by 3 bases, and 6 bases separated the two germline ends. Germline loops: CDR1 KGHSH, CDR2 LQKENI. The CDR3 here is CASSPRYYEQYF. CDR3 coding DNA: TGTGCCAGCTCACCCCGCTACTACGAGCAGTACTTC.

V usage is TRBV7-2 and J usage is TRBJ2-7, with TRBD1 matching over 9 bases. V trimming: 3 bases; J trimming: 1 base; junction bases outside the gene matches: 4. This CDR3 is built from 15 residues. Germline V lookup: CDR1 SGHTA, CDR2 FQGNSA. CDR3 sequence: CASSLTGGGSYEQYF. CDR3 in DNA: TGTGCCAGCAGCTTGACAGGGGGTGGATCCTACGAGCAGTACTTC. Based on the CDR3 plus reference TRBV7-2 and TRBJ2-7, the full variable domain is GAGVSQSPSNKVTEKGKDVELRCDPISGHTALYWYRQSLGQGLEFLIYFQGNSAPDKSGLPSDRFSAERTGGSVSTLTIQRTQQEDSAVYLCASSLTGGGSYEQYFGPGTRLTVT.

There are a few counts of this clone. CDR3 amino acids: CASSIDPVEPSGGAPDTQYF. The CDR3, as DNA: TGTGCCAGTAGTATAGACCCTGTAGAGCCGAGCGGGGGGGCCCCAGATACGCAGTATTTT. The chain couples TRBV19 to TRBJ2-3; 10 bases match TRBD2. V shed 0 bases, J shed 4 bases, and the junction held 16 bases outside the gene matches. Germline CDR1 and CDR2: LNHDA and SQIVND (reference sequence). The CDR3 runs to 20 residues.

The chain combines TRBV15 with TRBJ1-2, with a weak D call TRBD1 (5 bases). Germline V CDR1 and CDR2: LNHNV, YYDKDF (reference sequence). V lost 0 bases and J lost 4, with 6 bases in between. The CDR3 consists of 13 residues. CDR3 sequence (DNA): TGTGCCACCAGCAGAGAGGGGGGCTATGGCTACACCTTC. It specifies CATSREGGYGYTF.

The V and J genes are TRBV18 and TRBJ1-3, with 10 bases lining up with TRBD1. Germline trimming cut 5 bases from V and 2 bases from J; bases unmatched to any gene: 6. The CDR3 runs to 16 residues. Germline assignment: CDR1 KGHSH and CDR2 LQKENI. CDR3 protein: CASSSAGTGAGNTIYF. The CDR3 bases are TGTGCCAGCTCATCCGCCGGGACAGGGGCTGGAAACACCATATATTTT.

As regards this clone: Other DNA sequences from this sample encode an identical CDR3 as well. The CDR3 DNA reads as TGCGCCAGCAGCAGTGGACAGGGAACTAATGAAAAACTGTTTTTT. The encoded protein is CASSSGQGTNEKLFF. The rearrangement links TRBV5-1 to TRBJ1-4, with TRBD1 identical over 8 bases. Germline V gives CDR1 SGHRS, CDR2 YFSETQ. The CDR3 length is 15 residues. V trimming: 4 bases; J trimming: 1 base; junction bases outside the gene matches: 3.

The chain couples TRBV29-1 to TRBJ2-7, with a weak D call TRBD1 (6 bases). The germline V gene encodes CDR1 SQVTM and CDR2 ANQGSEA. The CDR3 covers 14 residues. Trimming removed 4 bases at V and 0 bases at J, with 13 bases between. DNA for the CDR3: TGCAGCGTTGGGACAGTTTCCCTCTCCTACGAGCAGTACTTC. The encoded protein is CSVGTVSLSYEQYF.

The chain links TRBV19 to TRBJ2-1, with 9 nucleotides matching TRBD2. This CDR3 is 12 amino acids long. The V gene's germline CDR1 is LNHDA and CDR2 SQIVND (reference sequence). Trimming removed 7 bases from V and 7 bases from J; junction bases left unmatched: 2. The CDR3 protein is CASTSGTNEQFF. CDR3 nucleotides: TGTGCCAGTACTAGCGGGACGAATGAGCAGTTCTTC.

The chain combines TRBV5-1 with TRBJ2-1; D possibly corresponds to TRBD2 (6 bases). The CDR3 contains 15 residues. V shed 0 bases and J shed 7 bases, with 14 bases lying between them. Looked up from germline, CDR1 is SGHRS and CDR2 is YFSETQ. DNA of the CDR3: TGCGCCAGCAGCTTGGGTGGGGGACTTTTTAATGAGCAGTTCTTC. Residues: CASSLGGGLFNEQFF.

V is TRBV11-2 and J is TRBJ2-3, with 9 nucleotides matching TRBD1. The V gene end was trimmed by 4 bases and the J gene end by 3 bases; junction bases not matched to a gene: 5. This CDR3 has 15 residues. CDR1 is SGHAT, CDR2 FQNNGV, per germline. The DNA of the CDR3 is TGTGCCAGCAGCTCGGACAGGGGAAAAACAGATACGCAGTATTTT. As protein: CASSSDRGKTDTQYF.

CDR3 bases: TGTGCCAGCAGCGCGAACCCGACAGGGGGCTTGGGCGGGGAGCTGTTTTTT. It encodes CASSANPTGGLGGELFF. The chain combines TRBV21-1 with TRBJ2-2; TRBD1, the table's D call, was not compared with the DNA. TRBV21-1 is tagged as a pseudogene. This CDR3 contains 17 residues.

The chain couples TRBV5-6 to TRBJ2-7, with D possibly TRBD1 on 5 matching bases. Germline assignment: CDR1 SGHDT and CDR2 YYEEEE. Trimming stripped 0 bases from V and 4 bases from J, with 11 bases between. The CDR3 sequence is 14 residues long. DNA for the CDR3: TGTGCCAGCAGCTTGGAAGGGGTAGTGTACGAGCAGTACTTC. Amino acids: CASSLEGVVYEQYF.

This rearrangement joins TRBV7-8 to TRBJ1-5; no firm D call. The germline V gene has CDR1 SGHVS and CDR2 FQNEAQ. V lost 5 bases, J lost 0 bases, and 11 bases lay in between. This CDR3 has 15 residues. The CDR3 loop is CASSLSANSNQPQHF. The CDR3 nucleotides read TGTGCCAGCAGCCTATCTGCTAATAGCAATCAGCCCCAGCATTTT.

This chain connects TRBV6-2 or TRBV6-3 to TRBJ1-2; no clear D gene. The length of the CDR3 is 15 residues. V dropped 5 bases and J dropped 3 bases, with 16 bases sitting between them. The germline V gene has CDR1 MNHEY and CDR2 SVGEGT. CDR3: CASSNDWSVDYGYTF. As DNA, the CDR3 is TGTGCCAGCAGTAACGACTGGTCGGTAGACTATGGCTACACCTTC.

This clone was seen only once. The CDR3 sequence is CAWSLRTGMSGYTF. CDR3 sequence (DNA): TGTGCCTGGAGTTTACGGACAGGGATGTCAGGCTACACCTTC. The V and J genes are TRBV30 and TRBJ1-2, with 8 bases lining up with TRBD1. The CDR3 runs to 14 residues. In germline, CDR1 is GTSNPN, CDR2 SVGIG (reference sequence). The V segment lost 2 bases and the J segment 8 bases; nucleotides outside the gene matches: 10.

V and J are TRBV9 and TRBJ2-7; D is unclear. Trimming left V 0 bases short and J 6 bases short, with 10 bases between. This CDR3 region has 13 residues. The germline CDR1 and CDR2 sequences are SGDLS and YYNGEE. Written as DNA, the CDR3 is TGTGCCAGCAGCGTAGATCCGGGTGGCGAGCAGTACTTC. Encoded protein: CASSVDPGGEQYF. The whole variable domain, filled in from reference TRBV9 and TRBJ2-7, reads DSGVTQTPKHLITATGQRVTLRCSPRSGDLSVYWYQQSLDQGLQFLIQYYNGEERAKGNILERFSAQQFPDLHSELNLSSLELGDSALYFCASSVDPGGEQYFGPGTRLTVT.

V usage is TRBV18 and J usage is TRBJ2-7; 7 nucleotides agree with TRBD1. The germline V gene encodes CDR1 KGHSH and CDR2 LQKENI. V trimming: 4 bases; J trimming: 2 bases; junction bases outside the gene matches: 5. The CDR3 is made up of 14 amino acids. The DNA of the CDR3 is TGTGCCAGCTCACTCGGACAGGACCCCTACGAGCAGTACTTC. Amino acid sequence: CASSLGQDPYEQYF.